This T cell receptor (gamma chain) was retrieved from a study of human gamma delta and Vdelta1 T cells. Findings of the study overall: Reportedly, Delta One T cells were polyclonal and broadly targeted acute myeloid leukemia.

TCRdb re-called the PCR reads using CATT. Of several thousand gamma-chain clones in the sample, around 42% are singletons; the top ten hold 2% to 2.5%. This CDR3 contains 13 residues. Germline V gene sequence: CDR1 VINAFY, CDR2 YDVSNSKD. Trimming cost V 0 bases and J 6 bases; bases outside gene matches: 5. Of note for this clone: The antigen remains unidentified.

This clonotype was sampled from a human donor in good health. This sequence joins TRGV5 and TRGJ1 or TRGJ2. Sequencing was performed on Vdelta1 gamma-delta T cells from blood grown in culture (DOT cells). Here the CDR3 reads CATWDRLPYKKLF. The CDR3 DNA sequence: TGTGCCACCTGGGACAGGTTACCTTATAAGAAACTCTTT.